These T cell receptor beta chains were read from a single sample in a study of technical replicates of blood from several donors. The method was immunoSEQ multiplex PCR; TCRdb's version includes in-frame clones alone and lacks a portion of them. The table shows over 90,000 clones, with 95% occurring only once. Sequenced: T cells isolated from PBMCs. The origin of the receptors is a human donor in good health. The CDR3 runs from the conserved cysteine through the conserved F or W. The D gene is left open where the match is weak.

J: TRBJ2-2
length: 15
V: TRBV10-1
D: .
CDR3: CASSDYYPNTGELFF

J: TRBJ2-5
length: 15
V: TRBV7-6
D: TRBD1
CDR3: CASSLGQTLGETQYF

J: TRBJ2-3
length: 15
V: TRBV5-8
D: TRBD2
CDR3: CASSSSGNPPDTQYF

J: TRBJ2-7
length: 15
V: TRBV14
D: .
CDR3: CASSQEELALSEQYF

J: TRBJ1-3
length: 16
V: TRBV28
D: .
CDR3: CASSSPFKSSGNTIYF

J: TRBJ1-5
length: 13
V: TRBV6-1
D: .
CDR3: CASSGPGSYLSHF

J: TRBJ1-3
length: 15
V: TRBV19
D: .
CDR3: CASRQPGYGGNTIYF

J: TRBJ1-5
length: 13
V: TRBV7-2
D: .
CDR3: CASSTQGTQPQHF

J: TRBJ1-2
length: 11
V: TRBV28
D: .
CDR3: CASATNYGYTF

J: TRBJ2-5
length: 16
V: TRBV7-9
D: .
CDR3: CASSLLGDGGEETQYF

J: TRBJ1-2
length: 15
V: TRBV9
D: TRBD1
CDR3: CANSALGQPSGGYTF

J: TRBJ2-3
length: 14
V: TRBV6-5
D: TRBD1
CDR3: CASSRNRGTDTQYF

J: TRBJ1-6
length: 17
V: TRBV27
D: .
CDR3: CASSSGSDSSYNSPLHF

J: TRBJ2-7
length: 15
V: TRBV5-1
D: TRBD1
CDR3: CASSFRDRGSYEQYF

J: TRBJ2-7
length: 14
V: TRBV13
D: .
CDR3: CASSFGGSTYEQYF

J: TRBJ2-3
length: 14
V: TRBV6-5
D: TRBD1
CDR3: CASSYGTGGNTQYF

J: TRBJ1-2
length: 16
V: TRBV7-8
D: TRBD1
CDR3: CASSLGGQSLNYGYTF

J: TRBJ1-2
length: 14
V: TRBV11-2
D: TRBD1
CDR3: CASSLGTGAYGYTF

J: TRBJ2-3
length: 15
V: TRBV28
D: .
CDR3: CASSFLARGADTQYF

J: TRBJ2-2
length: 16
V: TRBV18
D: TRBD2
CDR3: CASSDRASGQSGELFF

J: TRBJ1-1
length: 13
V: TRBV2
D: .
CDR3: CASSEESDTEAFF

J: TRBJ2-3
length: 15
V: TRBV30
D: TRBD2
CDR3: CAWSVERGARDTQYF

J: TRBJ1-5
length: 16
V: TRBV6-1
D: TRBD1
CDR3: CASSASRDRSNQPQHF

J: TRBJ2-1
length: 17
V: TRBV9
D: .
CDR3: CASSVAGASRGQDEQFF

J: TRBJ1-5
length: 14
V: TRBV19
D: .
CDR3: CASRSDRLNQPQHF

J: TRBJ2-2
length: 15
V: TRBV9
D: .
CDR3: CASSAIGGYTGELFF

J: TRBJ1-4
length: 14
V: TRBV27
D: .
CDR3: CASRPRERNEKLFF

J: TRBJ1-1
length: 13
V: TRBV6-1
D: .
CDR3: CASEASGRTEAFF

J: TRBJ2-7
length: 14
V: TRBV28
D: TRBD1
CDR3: CASSPGTGGYEQYF

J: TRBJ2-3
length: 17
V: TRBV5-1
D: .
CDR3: CASSLDEGGPSTDTQYF

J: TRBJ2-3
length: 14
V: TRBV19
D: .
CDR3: CASSTGGSTDTQYF

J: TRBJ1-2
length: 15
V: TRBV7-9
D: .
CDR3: CASSLAQGSARSYTF

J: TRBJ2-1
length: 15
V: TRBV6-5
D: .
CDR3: CASSLSRAYYNEQFF

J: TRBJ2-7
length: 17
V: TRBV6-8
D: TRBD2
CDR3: CASSYDGLAGELYEQYF

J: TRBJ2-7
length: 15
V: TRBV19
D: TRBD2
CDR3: CASSIGTGGSYEQYF

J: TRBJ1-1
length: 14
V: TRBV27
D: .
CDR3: CASSQTRPNTEAFF

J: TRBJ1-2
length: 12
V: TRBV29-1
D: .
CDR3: CSVFMSRFGYTF

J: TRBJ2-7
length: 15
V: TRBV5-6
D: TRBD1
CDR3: CASSRAGTGDNEQYF

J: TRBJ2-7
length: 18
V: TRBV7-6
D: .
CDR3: CASSNKGLRDRQSYEQYF

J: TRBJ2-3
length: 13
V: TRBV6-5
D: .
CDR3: CASSYAGKDTQYF

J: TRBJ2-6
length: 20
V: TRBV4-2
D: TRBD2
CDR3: CASSLREGSGSYPGANVLTF

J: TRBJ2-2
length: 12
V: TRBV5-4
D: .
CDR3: CASSLEGGELFF

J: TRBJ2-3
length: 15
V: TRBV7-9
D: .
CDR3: CAGSRENRSTDTQYF

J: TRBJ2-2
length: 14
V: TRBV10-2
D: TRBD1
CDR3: CASRNQGAAGELFF

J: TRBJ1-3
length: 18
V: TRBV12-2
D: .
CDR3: CASRLGGGSFSSGNTIYF

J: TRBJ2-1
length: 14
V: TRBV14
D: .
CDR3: CASSQGPSYDEQFF

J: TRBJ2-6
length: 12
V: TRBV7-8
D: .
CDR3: CASSLGQNVLTF

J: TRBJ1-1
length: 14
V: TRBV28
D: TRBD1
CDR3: CASSFTSGQGKAFF

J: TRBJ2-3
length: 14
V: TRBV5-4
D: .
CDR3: CASSLAAGENTQYF

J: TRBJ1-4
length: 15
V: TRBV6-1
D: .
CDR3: CASTDVRVFNEKLFF